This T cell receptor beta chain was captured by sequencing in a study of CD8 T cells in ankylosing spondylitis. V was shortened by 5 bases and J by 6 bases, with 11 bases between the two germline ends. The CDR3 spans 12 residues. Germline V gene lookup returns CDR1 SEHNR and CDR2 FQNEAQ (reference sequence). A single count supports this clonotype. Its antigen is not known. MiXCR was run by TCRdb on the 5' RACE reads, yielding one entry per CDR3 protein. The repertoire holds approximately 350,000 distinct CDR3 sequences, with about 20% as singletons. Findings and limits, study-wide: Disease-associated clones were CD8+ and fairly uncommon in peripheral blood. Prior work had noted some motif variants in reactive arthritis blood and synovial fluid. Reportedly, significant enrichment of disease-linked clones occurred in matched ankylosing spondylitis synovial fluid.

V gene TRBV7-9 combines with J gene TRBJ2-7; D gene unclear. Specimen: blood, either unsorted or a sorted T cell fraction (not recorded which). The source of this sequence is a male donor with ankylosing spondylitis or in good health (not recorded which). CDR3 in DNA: TGTGCCAGCAGCGTTCCCGGCCTCGAGCAGTACTTC. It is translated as CASSVPGLEQYF.